The subject of this entry is one T cell receptor beta chain. Its antigen is currently unknown. There are 15 residues in the CDR3. Per germline, CDR1 SEHNR and CDR2 FQNEAQ (reference sequence). The sample is drawn from a study of monozygotic twins with inflammatory bowel disease. Donors gave around 2.6 ml of blood apiece. After re-calling the 5' RACE reads, TCRdb lists one entry per CDR3 protein, DNA absent. In total, the table holds over 35,000 distinct CDR3 sequences. Study-wide results and limits: Immunosuppressive treatment differences may have increased patient repertoire variability. Backing was not found for a single strong signal or clonotype associated with IBD. Similarity of repertoires did not differ between concordant and discordant twins, possibly from limited power.

The receptor was isolated from a human donor with ulcerative colitis or Crohn's disease, or a healthy co-twin of an affected twin (not recorded which). Sequencing was carried out using blood. The chain combines TRBV7-9 with TRBJ1-1; TCRdb indicates TRBD1, and absent DNA this call remains unverified. The CDR3 reads CASSLEGSRNTEAFF.